The rows below give T cell receptor beta chains drawn from one sample of a study of vaccination effects on CD4 cells after COVID-19. The antigens these receptors bind are not known. The method was immunoSEQ multiplex PCR; TCRdb's version includes in-frame clones alone and lacks a portion of them. This table has roughly 50,000 clones, 79% appearing once. This material consisted of CD4+ T cells from PBMCs cultured with HCoV-OC43 spike peptides, taken before COVID-19 vaccination. These receptors were taken from a human donor who received a COVID-19 vaccine. Both conserved end residues are part of each CDR3. The order of the fields is D gene, V gene, clone size, J gene, CDR3 DNA, CDR3 protein. D genes are given only for firm matches. Rows may omit the clone size; those that give it use once, few, many or a size class.

>TRBD1|TRBV30|few|TRBJ1-2
TGTGCCTGGAGTGGGACAGGGTTTCTGAGTGGCTACACCTTC
CAWSGTGFLSGYTF
>TRBD1|TRBV7-7|few|TRBJ2-2
TGTGCCAGCAGCGCAAACAGGGGTAACACCGGGGAGCTGTTTTTT
CASSANRGNTGELFF
>TRBD1|TRBV10-1|NA|TRBJ2-2
TGCGCCAGCAGAGGACAGGCCGGGGAGCTGTTTTTT
CASRGQAGELFF
>NA|TRBV7-2|NA|TRBJ2-6
TGTGCCAGCAGCGCTCTCGGGCGGGGGGCCAACGTCCTGACTTTC
CASSALGRGANVLTF
>NA|TRBV5-1|NA|TRBJ1-1
TGCGCCAGCAGCTTGGCCGAAAGGGCCACTGAAGCTTTCTTT
CASSLAERATEAFF
>NA|TRBV28|NA|TRBJ1-2
TGTGCCAGCAGTTTGGCGCGTACAAACTATGGCTACACCTTC
CASSLARTNYGYTF
>TRBD1|TRBV5-1|NA|TRBJ2-5
TGCGCCAGCAGCCAACAGGGGAACCAAGAGACCCAGTACTTC
CASSQQGNQETQYF
>TRBD2|TRBV5-1|few|TRBJ2-2
TGCGCCAGCAGCCTGGGGACTAGCTTTAACACCGGGGAGCTGTTTTTT
CASSLGTSFNTGELFF
>NA|TRBV11-2|NA|TRBJ2-5
TGTGCCAGCAGCTTAGTGGGCGCTCAAGAGACCCAGTACTTC
CASSLVGAQETQYF
>NA|TRBV9|few|TRBJ2-2
TGTGCCAGCAGCGCCGGGACACCCCTCACCGGGGAGCTGTTTTTT
CASSAGTPLTGELFF
>TRBD2|TRBV11-2|few|TRBJ2-2
TGTGCCAGCAGCTTAGGGAGGCCTAGCGGCTTCACCGGGGAGCTGTTTTTT
CASSLGRPSGFTGELFF
>TRBD1|TRBV7-3|NA|TRBJ2-1
TGTGCCAGCAGCCCGGGACAGGGGCTACTCGAGCAGTTCTTC
CASSPGQGLLEQFF
>NA|TRBV10-3|NA|TRBJ1-4
TGTGCCATCAGTCAGACAGGACAAAATGAAAAACTGTTTTTT
CAISQTGQNEKLFF
>TRBD1|TRBV4-3|NA|TRBJ1-3
TGCGCCAGCAGCCAAGATGCCCCAACAGGGGGCCGGAACACCATATATTTT
CASSQDAPTGGRNTIYF
>TRBD1|TRBV2|NA|TRBJ1-5
TGTGCCAGCAGCGCGACAGGGAATCAGCCCCAGCATTTT
CASSATGNQPQHF
>TRBD1|TRBV25-1|once|TRBJ1-4
TGTGCCAGCAGTGGGACGACAGGGCGGACTAATGAAAAACTGTTTTTT
CASSGTTGRTNEKLFF
>NA|TRBV6-2/TRBV6-3|NA|TRBJ2-5
TGTGCCAGCAGTTATATTCCCGGGGAGGTTCGAGAGACCCAGTACTTC
CASSYIPGEVRETQYF
>NA|TRBV9|NA|TRBJ1-5
TGTGCCAGCAGCCCCGGGGGGCGAGGCAATCAGCCCCAGCATTTT
CASSPGGRGNQPQHF
>TRBD1|TRBV5-1|few|TRBJ1-1
TGCGCCAGCAGCCCCGGACAGGCGGGCACTGAAGCTTTCTTT
CASSPGQAGTEAFF
>NA|TRBV5-1|few|TRBJ1-2
TGCGCCAGCAGCTTGGCCTCAGGCTCCCCCTATGGCTACACCTTC
CASSLASGSPYGYTF
>TRBD1|TRBV25-1|once|TRBJ1-1
TGTGCCAGCAGGGGGGGACAGGGGGTCGGGATGAACACTGAAGCTTTCTTT
CASRGGQGVGMNTEAFF
>TRBD1|TRBV19|NA|TRBJ1-2
TGTGCCAGTAGTGACAGGGGGCGGGGGAACTATGGCTACACCTTC
CASSDRGRGNYGYTF
>NA|TRBV30|NA|TRBJ1-3
TGTGCCTGGAGTGTATTATCGGGAAACACCATATATTTT
CAWSVLSGNTIYF
>NA|TRBV25-1|NA|TRBJ1-5
TGTGCCAGCAGTGAAATCGGGGGCTCCCCCGACAGCCAGCCCCAGCATTTT
CASSEIGGSPDSQPQHF
>TRBD2|TRBV2|NA|TRBJ2-1
TGTGCCAGCAGTCCCCCCACGGGGGGAAACCTCAATGAGCAGTTCTTC
CASSPPTGGNLNEQFF
>NA|TRBV6-1|NA|TRBJ1-3
TGTGCCAGCAGTGTCGGGGGGGCCGTCGGTGGAAACACCATATATTTT
CASSVGGAVGGNTIYF
>TRBD1|TRBV10-3|few|TRBJ1-3
TGTGCCATCAGTCCGACAGGGGTAGGAAGCTCTGGAAACACCATATATTTT
CAISPTGVGSSGNTIYF
>NA|TRBV25-1|NA|TRBJ1-4
TGTGCCAGCAGTGACACAAGGGAAGGGGGTGAAAAACTGTTTTTT
CASSDTREGGEKLFF
>NA|TRBV6-6|NA|TRBJ1-5
TGTGCCAGCAGCAGGAGAATTAATCAGCCCCAGCATTTT
CASSRRINQPQHF
>NA|TRBV3-1/TRBV3-2|few|TRBJ2-2
TGTGCCAGCAGCCAAGAACGGAAGCGGAGTACCGGGGAGCTGTTTTTT
CASSQERKRSTGELFF
>NA|TRBV29-1|few|TRBJ1-2
TGCAGCGTGGGGGACAACTATGGCTACACCTTC
CSVGDNYGYTF
>NA|TRBV7-3|NA|TRBJ2-1
TGTGCCAGCAGCCCCGGGACGCGATACAATGAGCAGTTCTTC
CASSPGTRYNEQFF
>NA|TRBV14|NA|TRBJ2-1
TGTGCCAGCAGCCAAGATCCGGGTCTCCGGGGGGCAAATGAGCAGTTCTTC
CASSQDPGLRGANEQFF
>TRBD1|TRBV5-8|once|TRBJ1-5
TGTGCCAGCAGCTTGATGAGGACAGGGGGGAAGGAGGGCCAGCCCCAGCATTTT
CASSLMRTGGKEGQPQHF
>NA|TRBV2|NA|TRBJ1-1
TGTGCCAGCAGACGACAGGACTTGAACACTGAAGCTTTCTTT
CASRRQDLNTEAFF
>NA|TRBV19|NA|TRBJ2-5
TGTGCCAGTAGTATCTTTCCGGGGCGGGAGACCCAGTACTTC
CASSIFPGRETQYF
>NA|TRBV6-4|NA|TRBJ1-2
TGTGCCAGCAGTGTAGGGGGGAACTATGGCTACACCTTC
CASSVGGNYGYTF
>TRBD1|TRBV7-2|NA|TRBJ1-2
TGTGCCAGCAGCCGTGGGGGGGCCGACAGGGTAGGAGACGGCTACACCTTC
CASSRGGADRVGDGYTF
>NA|TRBV29-1|NA|TRBJ2-2
TGCAGCGGACTACGGGGTCTTAACACCGGGGAGCTGTTTTTT
CSGLRGLNTGELFF
>NA|TRBV5-1|NA|TRBJ1-1
TGCGCCAGCAGCGAGGTTGACGCTGAAGCTTTCTTT
CASSEVDAEAFF
>TRBD2|TRBV6-4|NA|TRBJ2-1
TGTGCCAGCAGTGACGGTAGCGGGGTCGCATACAATGAGCAGTTCTTC
CASSDGSGVAYNEQFF
>TRBD1|TRBV18|NA|TRBJ1-2
TGTGCCAGCTCATCAGGACAGGGGAGGATGAATGGCTACACCTTC
CASSSGQGRMNGYTF
>TRBD2|TRBV5-6|NA|TRBJ2-4
TGTGCCAGCAGCTCCCTGGGGGGGGTGGCCAAAAACATTCAGTACTTC
CASSSLGGVAKNIQYF
>TRBD1|TRBV18|NA|TRBJ1-1
TGTGCCAGCTCACCCGCGGGGACAGTTAACACTGAAGCTTTCTTT
CASSPAGTVNTEAFF
>NA|TRBV19|once|TRBJ2-3
TGTGCCAGTAGTTCCCGGCCAGCGACAAGCACAGATACGCAGTATTTT
CASSSRPATSTDTQYF
>TRBD1|TRBV19|NA|TRBJ1-2
TGTGCCAGTAGTATAGTTGCGGGACAGGGGAACTATGGCTACACCTTC
CASSIVAGQGNYGYTF
>NA|TRBV3-1/TRBV3-2|NA|TRBJ1-1
TGTGCCAGCAGACGCGGACTCAACACTGAAGCTTTCTTT
CASRRGLNTEAFF
>TRBD1|TRBV3-1/TRBV3-2|once|TRBJ1-2
TGTGCCAGCAGCCAAGTTCCGACAGGGGATCCCTACACCTTC
CASSQVPTGDPYTF
>NA|TRBV7-9|NA|TRBJ2-1
TGTGCCAGCAGCTTCCAGGGCCACAATGAGCAGTTCTTC
CASSFQGHNEQFF
>NA|TRBV14|NA|TRBJ1-4
TGTGCCAGCAGCCAAGTGGACACCCTCCGTCGGCCTAATGAAAAACTGTTTTTT
CASSQVDTLRRPNEKLFF
>NA|TRBV27|once|TRBJ1-6
TGTGCCAGCAGTTTCCAGGGTAATTCACCCCTCCACTTT
CASSFQGNSPLHF
>TRBD1|TRBV7-9|few|TRBJ1-6
TGTGCCAGCAGCCCATTAGGGACAGGGGACTCACCCCTCCACTTT
CASSPLGTGDSPLHF